This T cell receptor beta chain originates from a study of shared clonotypes between healthy human individuals. Whole-study findings and limits: Naive subsets tended to show greater estimated richness than memory subsets.

Notes on this clone: Antigen unknown.

The CDR3 contains 14 residues. This table comes from immunoSEQ multiplex PCR, and its TCRdb copy is limited to in-frame clones, with some not included. The data show about 960,000 clones, 70% to 85% seen once. The split of CD4+ cells yielded CD45RA+ naive and CD45RA-negative memory subsets. This TCR came from a man aged 18 to 29 in good health. The chain joins TRBV21-1 to TRBJ1-1; the table's TRBD1 call for D was not verified on the DNA. TRBV21-1 is assigned pseudogene status. The specimen sequenced was memory CD4+ T cells sorted from blood. Subset meaning: CD45RA-negative fraction. The CDR3 bases are TGTGCCAGCATCAGTGCCAATATGAACACTGAAGCTTTCTTT. This translates into CASISANMNTEAFF.